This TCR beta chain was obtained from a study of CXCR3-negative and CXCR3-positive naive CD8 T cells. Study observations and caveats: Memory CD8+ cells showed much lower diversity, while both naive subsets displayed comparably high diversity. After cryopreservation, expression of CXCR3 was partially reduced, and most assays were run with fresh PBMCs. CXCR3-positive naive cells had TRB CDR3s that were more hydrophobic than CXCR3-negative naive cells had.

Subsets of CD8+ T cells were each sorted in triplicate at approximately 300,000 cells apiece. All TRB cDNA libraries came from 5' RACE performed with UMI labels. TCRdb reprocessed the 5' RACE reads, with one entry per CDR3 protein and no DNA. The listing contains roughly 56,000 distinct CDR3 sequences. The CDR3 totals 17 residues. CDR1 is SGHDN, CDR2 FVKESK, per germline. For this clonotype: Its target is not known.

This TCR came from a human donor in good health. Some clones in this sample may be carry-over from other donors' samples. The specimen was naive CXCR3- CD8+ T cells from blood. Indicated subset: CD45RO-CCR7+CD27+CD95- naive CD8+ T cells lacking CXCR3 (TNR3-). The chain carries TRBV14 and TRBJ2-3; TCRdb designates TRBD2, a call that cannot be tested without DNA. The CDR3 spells CASSQDRGLTSTDTQYF.